Below, 10 T cell receptor beta chains from the same sample are listed, as sequenced in a study of monozygotic twins with inflammatory bowel disease. Using the 5' RACE reads, TCRdb records one entry per CDR3 protein without DNA. This sample's table reports about 160,000 distinct CDR3 sequences. The source material was blood. These TCRs come from a human donor with ulcerative colitis or Crohn's disease, or a healthy co-twin of an affected twin (not recorded which).

The rearrangement links TRBV7-2 to TRBJ2-1; TCRdb's D call of TRBD1 is untestable without DNA. The CDR3 is made up of 14 amino acids. Germline assignment: CDR1 SGHTA and CDR2 FQGNSA. The CDR3 sequence is CASSPSWGDNEQFF. Drawing the rest from reference TRBV7-2 and TRBJ2-1, the complete variable domain is GAGVSQSPSNKVTEKGKDVELRCDPISGHTALYWYRQSLGQGLEFLIYFQGNSAPDKSGLPSDRFSAERTGGSVSTLTIQRTQQEDSAVYLCASSPSWGDNEQFFGPGTRLTVL.

This chain links TRBV11-3 with TRBJ2-3; absent DNA, TCRdb's TRBD2 call cannot be checked. This CDR3 comprises 18 residues. Looked up from germline, CDR1 is SGHNT and CDR2 is YENEEA. This CDR3 is CASSAGQTSGSVTDTQYF.

The rearrangement uses TRBV20-1 and TRBJ2-7; the D call of TRBD1 rests on TCRdb alone, since no DNA is present to check it. The CDR3 runs 12 residues. Germline loops: CDR1 DFQATT, CDR2 SNEGSKA (reference sequence). Here the CDR3 reads CSATNRAHEQYF.

This chain links TRBV29-1 with TRBJ2-5; as DNA is missing, the TRBD1 call by TCRdb cannot be tested. The CDR3 length is 13 residues. CDR1 is SQVTM and CDR2 is ANQGSEA in the germline V gene. CDR3 region: CSVPGQGQETQYF.

The chain carries TRBV20-1 and TRBJ1-1; as DNA is missing, the TRBD1 call by TCRdb cannot be tested. Germline CDR1 is DFQATT and CDR2 is SNEGSKA (reference sequence). There are 14 residues in the CDR3. The CDR3 loop reads CSVVAGMEWTEAFF.

The chain joins TRBV27 to TRBJ2-7; TCRdb outputs TRBD1, but without DNA this stays unchecked. This CDR3 has 15 amino acids. Germline V gene lookup returns CDR1 MNHEY and CDR2 SMNVEV (reference sequence). The CDR3 sequence: CASSFGGPSSYEQYF.

This chain connects TRBV6-4 to TRBJ2-5; TCRdb indicates TRBD1, and absent DNA this call remains unverified. CDR1 MRHNA and CDR2 SNTAGT come from the germline V gene. This CDR3 spans 19 amino acids. This CDR3 reads CASTNIKASGLGLRETQYF.

This rearrangement joins TRBV6-5 to TRBJ2-3; the D gene TCRdb calls, TRBD2, cannot be checked with no DNA. This CDR3 comprises 18 residues. Germline V gene lookup returns CDR1 MNHEY and CDR2 SVGAGI. CDR3 sequence: CASSYSSLAGGPTDTQYF.

The chain carries TRBV7-2 and TRBJ1-5. Germline CDR1 reads SGHTA; CDR2 reads FQGNSA. The CDR3 length is 14 residues. The CDR3 spells CASSPRTENQPQHF. The variable domain in full, completed from reference TRBV7-2 and TRBJ1-5, reads GAGVSQSPSNKVTEKGKDVELRCDPISGHTALYWYRQSLGQGLEFLIYFQGNSAPDKSGLPSDRFSAERTGGSVSTLTIQRTQQEDSAVYLCASSPRTENQPQHFGDGTRLSIL.

The rearrangement uses TRBV5-1 and TRBJ2-3; as DNA is missing, the TRBD2 call by TCRdb cannot be tested. Germline CDR1 and CDR2: SGHRS and YFSETQ. CDR3 length: 17 residues. The CDR3 loop reads CASSAVPGLAGADTQYF.